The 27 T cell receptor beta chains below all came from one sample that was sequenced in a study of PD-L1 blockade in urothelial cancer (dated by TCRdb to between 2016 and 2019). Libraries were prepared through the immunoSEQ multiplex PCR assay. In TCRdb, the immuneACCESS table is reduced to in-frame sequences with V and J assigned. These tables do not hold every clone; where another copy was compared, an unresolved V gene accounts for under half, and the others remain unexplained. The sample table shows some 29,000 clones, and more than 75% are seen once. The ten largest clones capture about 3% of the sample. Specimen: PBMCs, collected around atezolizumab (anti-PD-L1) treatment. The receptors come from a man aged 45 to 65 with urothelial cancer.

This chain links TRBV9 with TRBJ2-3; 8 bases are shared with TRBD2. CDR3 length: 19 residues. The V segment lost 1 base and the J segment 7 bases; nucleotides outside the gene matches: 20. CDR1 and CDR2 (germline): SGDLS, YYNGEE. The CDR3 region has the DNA TGTGCCAGCAGCGTAAAAGGGTCTGGGTCGGGAGGGCCTGCAAATACGCAGTATTTT. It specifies CASSVKGSGSGGPANTQYF.

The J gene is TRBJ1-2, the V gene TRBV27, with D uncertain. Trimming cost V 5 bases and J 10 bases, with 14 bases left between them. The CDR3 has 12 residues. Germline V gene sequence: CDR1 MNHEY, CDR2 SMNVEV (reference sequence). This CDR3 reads CASSPTGLAYTF. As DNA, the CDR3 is TGTGCCAGCAGTCCCACCGGGCTAGCCTACACCTTC.

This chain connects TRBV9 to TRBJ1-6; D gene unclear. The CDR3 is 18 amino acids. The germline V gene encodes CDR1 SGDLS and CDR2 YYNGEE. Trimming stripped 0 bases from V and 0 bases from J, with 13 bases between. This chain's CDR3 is CASSVGPSGSSYNSPLHF. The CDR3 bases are TGTGCCAGCAGCGTAGGGCCCTCGGGGAGCTCCTATAATTCACCCCTCCACTTT.

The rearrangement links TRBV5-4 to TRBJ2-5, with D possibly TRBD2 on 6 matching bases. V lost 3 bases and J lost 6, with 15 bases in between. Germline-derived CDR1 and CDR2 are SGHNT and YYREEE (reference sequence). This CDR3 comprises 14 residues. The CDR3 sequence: CASSSGLIGKTQYF. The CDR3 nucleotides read TGTGCCAGCAGCTCGGGACTCATAGGGAAGACCCAGTACTTC.

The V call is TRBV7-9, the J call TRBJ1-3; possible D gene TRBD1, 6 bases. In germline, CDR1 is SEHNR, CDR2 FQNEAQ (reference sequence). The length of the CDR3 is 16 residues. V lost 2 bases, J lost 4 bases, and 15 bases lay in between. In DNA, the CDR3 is TGTGCCAGCAGCTTACTTCAGACAGGTTCGGGAAACACCATATATTTT. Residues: CASSLLQTGSGNTIYF.

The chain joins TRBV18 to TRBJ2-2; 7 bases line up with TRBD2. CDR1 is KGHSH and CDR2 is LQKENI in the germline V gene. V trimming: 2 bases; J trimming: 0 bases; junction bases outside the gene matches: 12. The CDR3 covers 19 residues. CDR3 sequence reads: CASSPSPPLATSNTGELFF. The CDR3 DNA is TGTGCCAGCTCACCATCCCCCCCACTAGCGACTTCGAACACCGGGGAGCTGTTTTTT.

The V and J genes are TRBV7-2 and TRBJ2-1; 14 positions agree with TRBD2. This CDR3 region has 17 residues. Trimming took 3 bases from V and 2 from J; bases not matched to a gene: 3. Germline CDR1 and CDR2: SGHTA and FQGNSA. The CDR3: CASSLTSGGATYNEQFF. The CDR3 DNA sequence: TGTGCCAGCAGCTTGACTAGCGGGGGGGCGACCTACAATGAGCAGTTCTTC. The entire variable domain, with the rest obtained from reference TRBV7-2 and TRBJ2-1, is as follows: GAGVSQSPSNKVTEKGKDVELRCDPISGHTALYWYRQSLGQGLEFLIYFQGNSAPDKSGLPSDRFSAERTGGSVSTLTIQRTQQEDSAVYLCASSLTSGGATYNEQFFGPGTRLTVL.

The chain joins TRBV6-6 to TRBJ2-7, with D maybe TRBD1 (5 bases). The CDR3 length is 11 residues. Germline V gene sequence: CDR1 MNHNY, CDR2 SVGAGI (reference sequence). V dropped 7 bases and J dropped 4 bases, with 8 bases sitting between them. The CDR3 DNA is TGTGCCAGCATTAAGGGGTACGAGCAGTACTTC. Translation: CASIKGYEQYF.

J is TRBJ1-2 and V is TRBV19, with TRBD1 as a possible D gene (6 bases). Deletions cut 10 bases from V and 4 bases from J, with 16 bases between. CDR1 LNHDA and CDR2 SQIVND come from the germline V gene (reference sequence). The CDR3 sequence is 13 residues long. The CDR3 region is CATTRGGSYGYTF. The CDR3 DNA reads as TGTGCCACCACGAGGGGGGGCAGCTATGGCTACACCTTC.

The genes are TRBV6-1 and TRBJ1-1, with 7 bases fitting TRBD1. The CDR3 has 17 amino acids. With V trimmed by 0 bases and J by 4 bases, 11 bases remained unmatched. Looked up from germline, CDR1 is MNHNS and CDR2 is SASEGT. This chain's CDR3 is CASSEALFRSGGTEAFF. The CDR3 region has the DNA TGTGCCAGCAGTGAAGCGCTATTTCGTTCAGGGGGCACTGAAGCTTTCTTT.

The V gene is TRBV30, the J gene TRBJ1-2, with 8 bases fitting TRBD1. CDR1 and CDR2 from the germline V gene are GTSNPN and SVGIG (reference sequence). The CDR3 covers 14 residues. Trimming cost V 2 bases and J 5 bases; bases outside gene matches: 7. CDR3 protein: CAWSHTGGPYGYTF. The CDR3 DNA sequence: TGTGCCTGGAGTCACACAGGGGGGCCTTATGGCTACACCTTC.

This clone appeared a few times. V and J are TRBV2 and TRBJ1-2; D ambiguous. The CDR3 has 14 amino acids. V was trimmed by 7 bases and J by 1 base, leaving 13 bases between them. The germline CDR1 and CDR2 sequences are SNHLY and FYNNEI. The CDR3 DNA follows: TGTGCCAGCATTATGGGCCCCAGTAACTATGGCTACACCTTC. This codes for CASIMGPSNYGYTF.

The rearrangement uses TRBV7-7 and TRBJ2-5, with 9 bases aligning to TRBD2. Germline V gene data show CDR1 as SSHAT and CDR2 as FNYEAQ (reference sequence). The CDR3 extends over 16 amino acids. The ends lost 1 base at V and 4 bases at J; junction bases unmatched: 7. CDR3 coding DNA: TGTGCCAGCAGCTTAGAGCTAGCGGGAAATTCAGAGACCCAGTACTTC. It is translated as CASSLELAGNSETQYF.

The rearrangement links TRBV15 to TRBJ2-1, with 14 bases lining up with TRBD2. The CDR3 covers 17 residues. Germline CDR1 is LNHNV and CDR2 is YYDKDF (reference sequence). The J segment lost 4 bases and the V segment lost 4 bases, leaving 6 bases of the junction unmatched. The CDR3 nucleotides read TGTGCCACCAGCATTGGACTAGCGGGAGGAATTTACAATGAGCAGTTCTTC. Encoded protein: CATSIGLAGGIYNEQFF.

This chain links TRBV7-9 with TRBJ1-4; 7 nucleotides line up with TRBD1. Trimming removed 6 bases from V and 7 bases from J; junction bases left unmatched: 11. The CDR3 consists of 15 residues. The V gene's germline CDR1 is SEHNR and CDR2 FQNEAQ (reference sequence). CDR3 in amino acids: CASSQRTGRSEKLFF. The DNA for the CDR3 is TGTGCCAGCAGTCAAAGGACAGGAAGGAGTGAAAAACTGTTTTTT.

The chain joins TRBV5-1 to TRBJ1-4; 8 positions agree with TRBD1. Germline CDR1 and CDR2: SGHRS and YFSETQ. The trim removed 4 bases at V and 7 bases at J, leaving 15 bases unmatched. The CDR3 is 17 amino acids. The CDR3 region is CASSRIADRGPSEKLFF. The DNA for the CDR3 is TGCGCCAGCAGCCGTATCGCAGACAGGGGTCCGTCTGAAAAACTGTTTTTT.

CDR3 in amino acids: CASRTGLENTGELFF. CDR3 nucleotides: TGTGCCAGCAGGACAGGACTAGAGAACACCGGGGAGCTGTTTTTT. This chain links TRBV5-5 with TRBJ2-2; tentatively, D is TRBD2 (7 bases). This CDR3 contains 15 residues. CDR1 SGHKS and CDR2 YYEKEE come from the germline V gene (reference sequence). Trimming took 5 bases from V and 1 from J, leaving 12 bases between them.

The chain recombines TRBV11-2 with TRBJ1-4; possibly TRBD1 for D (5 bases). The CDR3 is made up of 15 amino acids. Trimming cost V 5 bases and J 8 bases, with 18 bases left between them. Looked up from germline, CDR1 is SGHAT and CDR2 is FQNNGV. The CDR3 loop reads CASSPGPEWGEKLFF. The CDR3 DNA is TGTGCCAGCAGCCCCGGGCCTGAGTGGGGCGAAAAACTGTTTTTT. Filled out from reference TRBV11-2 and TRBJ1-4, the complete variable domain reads EAGVAQSPRYKIIEKRQSVAFWCNPISGHATLYWYQQILGQGPKLLIQFQNNGVVDDSQLPKDRFSAERLKGVDSTLKIQPAKLEDSAVYLCASSPGPEWGEKLFFGSGTQLSVL.

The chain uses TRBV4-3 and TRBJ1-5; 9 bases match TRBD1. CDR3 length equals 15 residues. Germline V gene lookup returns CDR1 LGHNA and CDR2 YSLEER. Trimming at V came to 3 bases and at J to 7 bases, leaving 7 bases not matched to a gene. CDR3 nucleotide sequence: TGCGCCAGCAGCCAGGGGACAGGGTGGGAGCAGCCCCAGCATTTT. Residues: CASSQGTGWEQPQHF.

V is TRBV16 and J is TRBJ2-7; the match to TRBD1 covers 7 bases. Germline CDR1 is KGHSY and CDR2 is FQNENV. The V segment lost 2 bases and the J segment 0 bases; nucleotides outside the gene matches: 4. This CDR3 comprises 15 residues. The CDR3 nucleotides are TGTGCCAGCAGCCAAGTCGCAGGGGGCTCCTACGAGCAGTACTTC. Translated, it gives CASSQVAGGSYEQYF.

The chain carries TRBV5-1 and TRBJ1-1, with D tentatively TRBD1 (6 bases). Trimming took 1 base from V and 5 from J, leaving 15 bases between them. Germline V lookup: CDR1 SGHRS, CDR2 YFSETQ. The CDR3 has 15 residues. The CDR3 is CASSLQTGLGTEAFF. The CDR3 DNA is TGCGCCAGCAGCTTGCAGACAGGATTGGGGACTGAAGCTTTCTTT.

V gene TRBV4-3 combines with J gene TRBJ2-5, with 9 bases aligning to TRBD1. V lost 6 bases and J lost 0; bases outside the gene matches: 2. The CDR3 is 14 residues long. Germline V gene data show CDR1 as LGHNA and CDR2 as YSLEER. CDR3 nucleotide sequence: TGCGCCAGCAGTACAGGGGGCGACCAAGAGACCCAGTACTTC. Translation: CASSTGGDQETQYF.

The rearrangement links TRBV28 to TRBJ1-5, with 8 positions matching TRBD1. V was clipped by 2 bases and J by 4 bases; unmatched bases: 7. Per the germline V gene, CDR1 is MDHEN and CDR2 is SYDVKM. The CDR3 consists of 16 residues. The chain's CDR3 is CASSLPGGGSNQPQHF. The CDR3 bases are TGTGCCAGCAGTTTACCAGGGGGCGGATCAAATCAGCCCCAGCATTTT.

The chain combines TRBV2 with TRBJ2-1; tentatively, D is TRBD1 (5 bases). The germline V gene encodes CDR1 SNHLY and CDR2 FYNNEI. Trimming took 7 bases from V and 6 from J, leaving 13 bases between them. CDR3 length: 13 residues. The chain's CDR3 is CASIPTELNEQFF. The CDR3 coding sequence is TGTGCCAGCATTCCGACAGAACTCAATGAGCAGTTCTTC.

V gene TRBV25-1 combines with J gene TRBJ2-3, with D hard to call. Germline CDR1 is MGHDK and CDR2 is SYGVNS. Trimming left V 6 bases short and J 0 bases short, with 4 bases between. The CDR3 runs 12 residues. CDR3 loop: CASSSSTDTQYF. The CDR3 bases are TGTGCCAGCAGCTCTAGCACAGATACGCAGTATTTT.

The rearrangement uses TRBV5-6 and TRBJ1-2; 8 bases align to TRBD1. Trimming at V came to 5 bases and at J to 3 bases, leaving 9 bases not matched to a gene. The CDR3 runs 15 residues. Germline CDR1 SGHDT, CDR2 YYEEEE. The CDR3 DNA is TGTGCCAGCAGGGAAACAGGGGGAGAATACTATGGCTACACCTTC. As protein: CASRETGGEYYGYTF.

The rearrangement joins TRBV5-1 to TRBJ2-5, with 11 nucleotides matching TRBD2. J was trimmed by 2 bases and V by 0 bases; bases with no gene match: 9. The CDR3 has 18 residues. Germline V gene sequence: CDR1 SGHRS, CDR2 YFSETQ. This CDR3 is CASSLVASGRIIQETQYF. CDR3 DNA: TGCGCCAGCAGCTTGGTCGCTAGCGGGAGGATCATACAAGAGACCCAGTACTTC.